This T cell receptor beta chain derives from a study of cytomegalovirus exposure and HLA in healthy donors. Study-level background: Early released data had about 85 million unique TCRs, all coming from HLA-typed donors. Overall study results and limits: A likely sequencing artifact accounted for one observed cluster of highly shared sequence variants.

As for this clone: Antigen specificity is unknown.

In the PCR, 60 Vbeta and 13 Jbeta primers were used. Profiled with immunoSEQ multiplex PCR; TCRdb holds only in-frame clones, not every one. The listing records about 200,000 clones. The sequence was obtained from a boy younger than 18 in good health and CMV-seronegative. The specimen was PBMCs.

The CDR3 spells CASSDSWNTGELFF. DNA of the CDR3: TGTGCCAGCAGTGACTCCTGGAACACCGGGGAGCTGTTTTTT. J is TRBJ2-2 and V is TRBV6-4; no firm D call. Germline-derived CDR1 and CDR2 are MRHNA and SNTAGT. V was cut by 0 bases and J by 1 base, with 3 bases left in between. This CDR3 contains 14 residues.